This entry lists 10 T cell receptor beta chains sequenced from one sample in a study of T cell changes during pregnancy in multiple sclerosis. The method was immunoSEQ multiplex PCR; TCRdb's version includes in-frame clones alone and lacks a portion of them. This table holds 65,000 to 80,000 clones, roughly nine tenths found once. The specimen was peripheral blood, collected in the third trimester of pregnancy. These receptors came from a female donor with multiple sclerosis, enrolled in a pregnancy study.

The rearrangement joins TRBV5-1 to TRBJ2-6, with 10 bases that match TRBD1. CDR1 and CDR2 from the germline V gene are SGHRS and YFSETQ. J lost 4 bases, V lost 4 bases, and 5 bases had no gene match. The CDR3 sequence is 16 residues long. The CDR3 is CASSLGQGHGANVLTF. The CDR3, as DNA: TGCGCCAGCAGCCTGGGACAGGGGCACGGGGCCAACGTCCTGACTTTC.

V usage is TRBV12-5 and J usage is TRBJ2-2; 7 bases align to TRBD1. Germline-derived CDR1 and CDR2 are LGHNT and FRNRAP. J lost 3 bases, V lost 2 bases, and 12 bases had no gene match. The CDR3 sequence is 18 residues long. The CDR3 region is CASGLLLDRPGYTGELFF. The CDR3, as DNA: TGTGCTAGTGGTTTGTTACTGGACAGGCCGGGGTACACCGGGGAGCTGTTTTTT.

The V gene is TRBV9, the J gene TRBJ1-1; no reliable D call. Germline lookup yields CDR1 SGDLS and CDR2 YYNGEE. The CDR3 has 14 residues. The V end was cut by 0 bases, the J end by 0 bases, with 6 bases between. The CDR3 spells CASSVGHLNTEAFF. CDR3 sequence (DNA): TGTGCCAGCAGCGTAGGACACTTGAACACTGAAGCTTTCTTT.

V gene TRBV5-6 combines with J gene TRBJ1-2, with 8 bases aligning to TRBD1. The CDR3 is made up of 15 amino acids. The J segment lost 2 bases and the V segment lost 0 bases, leaving 3 bases of the junction unmatched. Germline V CDR1 and CDR2: SGHDT, YYEEEE. The CDR3 spells CASSLVDRANYGYTF. In DNA, the CDR3 is TGTGCCAGCAGCTTGGTGGACAGGGCAAACTATGGCTACACCTTC.

This chain uses TRBV10-1 with TRBJ1-1; 7 nucleotides align to TRBD1. CDR3 size: 12 residues. V gave up 8 bases and J gave up 4 bases; unmatched junction bases: 4. The germline gives CDR1 WNHNN, CDR2 SYGVQD (reference sequence). The CDR3 nucleotides read TGCGCCAGCGGTTACAGGGGCACTGAAGCTTTCTTT. Residues: CASGYRGTEAFF.

The chain has TRBV7-2 and TRBJ1-3; 7 bases are shared with TRBD1. This CDR3 region has 16 residues. Unmatched junction bases numbered 7, after V lost 5 bases and J lost 0 bases. Germline loops: CDR1 SGHTA, CDR2 FQGNSA. The CDR3 here is CASSIQQGISGNTIYF. Written as DNA, the CDR3 is TGTGCCAGCAGCATCCAACAGGGGATCTCTGGAAACACCATATATTTT.

J is TRBJ2-3 and V is TRBV30; 7 bases agree with TRBD1. V shed 0 bases, J shed 4 bases, and the junction held 7 bases outside the gene matches. The CDR3 is 15 residues long. From germline, CDR1 is GTSNPN and CDR2 SVGIG (reference sequence). CDR3 sequence (DNA): TGTGCCTGGAGTGTAAGGGGGCTAGCCGCAGATACGCAGTATTTT. Amino acid sequence: CAWSVRGLAADTQYF.

The chain combines TRBV5-1 with TRBJ1-1; D unresolved. The CDR3 spans 13 residues. Trimming stripped 4 bases from V and 0 bases from J, with 7 bases between. Germline CDR1 SGHRS, CDR2 YFSETQ. CDR3 amino acids: CASSPTMNTEAFF. The CDR3 coding sequence is TGCGCCAGCAGCCCTACTATGAACACTGAAGCTTTCTTT. Full variable domain (rest looked up from reference TRBV5-1 and TRBJ1-1): KAGVTQTPRYLIKTRGQQVTLSCSPISGHRSVSWYQQTPGQGLQFLFEYFSETQRNKGNFPGRFSGRQFSNSRSEMNVSTLELGDSALYLCASSPTMNTEAFFGQGTRLTVV.

The rearrangement joins TRBV2 to TRBJ2-2; 14 bases line up with TRBD2. The germline CDR1 and CDR2 sequences are SNHLY and FYNNEI. After removal of 5 bases from V and 1 base from J, the junction contained 9 bases not matched to a gene. The CDR3 loop spans 19 amino acids. In nucleotides, the CDR3 is TGTGCCAGCAGTCAACAGGGGACTAGCGGGAGCGTGAACACCGGGGAGCTGTTTTTT. Translating it yields CASSQQGTSGSVNTGELFF.

The CDR3 reads CASTAGGTDTQYF. The CDR3 DNA sequence: TGTGCCAGTACGGCGGGGGGCACAGATACGCAGTATTTT. The rearrangement joins TRBV19 to TRBJ2-3; 7 bases map to TRBD2. The germline V gene encodes CDR1 LNHDA and CDR2 SQIVND (reference sequence). This CDR3 is built from 13 residues. The trim removed 7 bases at V and 1 base at J, leaving 2 bases unmatched.